Each of the 25 T cell receptor beta chains below was sequenced from the same sample in a study of blood T cell repertoires in COVID-19. Using immunoSEQ multiplex PCR, the repertoire was profiled, and TCRdb retains in-frame clones only, with some absent. The table includes fewer than 250,000 clones, 65% to 85% detected once. Material: peripheral blood. The receptors derive from a human donor in a cohort sampled during active COVID-19.

The V and J genes are TRBV29-1 and TRBJ2-1, with D perhaps TRBD2 (7 bases). Germline V lookup: CDR1 SQVTM, CDR2 ANQGSEA. Trimming removed 6 bases at V and 4 bases at J, with 22 bases between. The CDR3 runs 16 residues. Written as DNA, the CDR3 is TGCAGCGTCGTCCCATCGGAGGGGGGGAGATACAATGAGCAGTTCTTC. Protein sequence: CSVVPSEGGRYNEQFF.

This chain joins TRBV7-9 and TRBJ1-3, with D maybe TRBD1 (5 bases). The V gene's germline CDR1 is SEHNR and CDR2 FQNEAQ (reference sequence). This CDR3 is built from 14 residues. The V gene lost 3 bases and the J gene lost 2 bases, with 8 bases spanning the gap. The CDR3 nucleotides read TGTGCCAGCAGCTTTCTAGGGGCTGGAAACACCATATATTTT. This codes for CASSFLGAGNTIYF.

The rearrangement uses TRBV9 and TRBJ1-1, with D possibly being TRBD1 (6 bases). CDR1 SGDLS and CDR2 YYNGEE come from the germline V gene. The CDR3 is 15 amino acids. The V gene lost 4 bases and the J gene lost 5 bases, with 18 bases spanning the gap. CDR3: CASSFGTGGRTEAFF. CDR3 nucleotide sequence: TGTGCCAGCAGCTTCGGCACCGGGGGGCGGACTGAAGCTTTCTTT.

The chain recombines TRBV5-1 with TRBJ2-2, with TRBD2 matching 9 bases. Looked up from germline, CDR1 is SGHRS and CDR2 is YFSETQ. J was trimmed by 0 bases and V by 0 bases; bases with no gene match: 6. The CDR3 extends over 18 amino acids. CDR3 region: CASSLVLAGPTNTGELFF. CDR3 nucleotide sequence: TGCGCCAGCAGCTTGGTTCTAGCGGGACCGACGAACACCGGGGAGCTGTTTTTT.

V gene TRBV7-9 combines with J gene TRBJ2-1, with D unresolved. Germline loops: CDR1 SEHNR, CDR2 FQNEAQ (reference sequence). This CDR3 comprises 15 residues. V lost 7 bases, J lost 3 bases, and 16 bases lay in between. The CDR3 DNA reads TGTGCCAGCACCTTTAGAGAGAGAAACTACAATGAGCAGTTCTTC. Amino acid sequence: CASTFRERNYNEQFF.

The J gene is TRBJ2-1, the V gene TRBV24-1; weak D call: TRBD2 (6 bases). Germline V lookup: CDR1 KGHDR, CDR2 SFDVKD. This CDR3 has 15 residues. V gave up 1 base and J gave up 3 bases, with 9 bases separating them. CDR3 sequence reads: CATSDFAGNYNEQFF. In DNA form, the CDR3 reads TGTGCCACCAGTGATTTCGCGGGGAACTACAATGAGCAGTTCTTC.

The chain uses TRBV5-1 and TRBJ1-4; D not resolved. This CDR3 spans 14 amino acids. The germline V gene encodes CDR1 SGHRS and CDR2 YFSETQ. Trimming shortened V by 5 bases and J by 5 bases, and 13 bases separated the two germline ends. The CDR3 coding sequence is TGCGCCAGCAGTGCGTCTACCCTAAATGAAAAACTGTTTTTT. It translates to CASSASTLNEKLFF.

This clone showed up just a few times. The chain combines TRBV5-4 with TRBJ2-7; TRBD1 aligns across 8 bases. V lost 4 bases, J lost 9 bases, and 15 bases stayed unmatched. Germline CDR1 is SGHNT and CDR2 is YYREEE (reference sequence). The CDR3 has 15 residues. CDR3 region: CASSLGAGQERSQYF. The DNA of the CDR3 is TGTGCCAGCAGCCTCGGGGCGGGACAGGAACGATCGCAGTACTTC.

J is TRBJ2-2 and V is TRBV2; 9 bases are a match to TRBD2. In germline, CDR1 is SNHLY, CDR2 FYNNEI. The CDR3 runs to 15 residues. The V and J ends lost 4 bases and 4 bases, in that order; junction bases with no gene match: 4. CDR3 sequence (DNA): TGTGCCAGCAGTGTTGCAGCGGGGGGCACCGGGGAGCTGTTTTTT. It specifies CASSVAAGGTGELFF.

The chain employs TRBV30 and TRBJ1-6, with D unresolved. The CDR3 is 16 residues long. The V gene's germline CDR1 is GTSNPN and CDR2 SVGIG (reference sequence). The ends were cut back, 2 bases at V and 3 bases at J, with 14 bases in the middle. DNA for the CDR3: TGTGCCTGGAGTACCCCCCCCGGGGTCTATAATTCACCCCTCCACTTT. Its protein product is CAWSTPPGVYNSPLHF.

V and J are TRBV20-1 and TRBJ1-2, with D unclear. The CDR3 has 10 amino acids. Germline V gene sequence: CDR1 DFQATT, CDR2 SNEGSKA (reference sequence). Trimming shortened V by 7 bases and J by 8 bases, and 11 bases separated the two germline ends. The DNA of the CDR3 is TGCAGTGGCCTAAAAAAAGGCTACACCTTC. It is translated as CSGLKKGYTF.

The chain links TRBV7-9 to TRBJ1-1; D is possibly TRBD1 (6 bases). This CDR3 region has 17 residues. The V end was cut by 0 bases, the J end by 3 bases, with 17 bases between. CDR1 SEHNR and CDR2 FQNEAQ come from the germline V gene (reference sequence). CDR3 loop: CASSLAVGAGSHTEAFF. In DNA, the CDR3 is TGTGCCAGCAGCTTAGCGGTGGGGGCAGGTTCGCACACTGAAGCTTTCTTT.

The rearrangement uses TRBV24-1 and TRBJ2-1; 9 nucleotides line up with TRBD2. The CDR3 is 17 amino acids. The V gene's germline CDR1 is KGHDR and CDR2 SFDVKD. Unmatched junction bases numbered 7, after V lost 0 bases and J lost 5 bases. The CDR3 sequence is CATSDLGRGGDHNEQFF. CDR3 DNA: TGTGCCACCAGTGATTTGGGTCGCGGGGGGGATCACAATGAGCAGTTCTTC.

The V call is TRBV21-1, the J call TRBJ2-7; the table names TRBD2, a call not compared with the DNA. TRBV21-1 is designated a pseudogene. The CDR3 is made up of 15 amino acids. The CDR3, as DNA: TGTGCCAGCAGCTTACCGTGGAGCGGGAGTTACGAGCAGTACTTC. Translation: CASSLPWSGSYEQYF.

This clone appeared a few times. This chain links TRBV7-8 with TRBJ2-7; 11 nucleotides line up with TRBD2. Germline assignment: CDR1 SGHVS and CDR2 FQNEAQ. Trimming removed 2 bases from V and 4 bases from J; junction bases left unmatched: 4. The CDR3 extends over 15 amino acids. Here the CDR3 DNA reads TGTGCCAGCAGCTTATTGCCTAGCGGGGGGTACGAGCAGTACTTC. It translates to CASSLLPSGGYEQYF.

This clone occurred many times. The chain links TRBV27 to TRBJ2-1, with D possibly being TRBD1 (6 bases). With 5 bases removed from V and 12 bases from J, the gap between germline ends came to 14 bases. The CDR3 covers 12 residues. Germline CDR1 reads MNHEY; CDR2 reads SMNVEV (reference sequence). The chain's CDR3 is CASSNYREGQFF. Written as DNA, the CDR3 is TGTGCCAGCAGTAATTACAGGGAAGGGCAGTTCTTC.

DNA of the CDR3: TGTGCCAGCAGCTTAGAGCGGAACACTGAAGCTTTCTTT. This gives the protein CASSLERNTEAFF. V is TRBV7-3 and J is TRBJ1-1; D is ambiguous. V lost 2 bases to trimming and J lost 1 base, with 5 bases between them. This CDR3 has 13 residues. Germline CDR1 and CDR2: SGHTA and FQGTGA.

A single count supports this clone. The chain couples TRBV7-2 to TRBJ1-1; D perhaps matches TRBD1 (5 bases). The CDR3 covers 14 residues. Germline values: CDR1 SGHTA, CDR2 FQGNSA. V shed 4 bases and J shed 3 bases, with 12 bases lying between them. The CDR3 loop reads CASSSDRIDTEAFF. The CDR3 bases are TGTGCCAGCAGCTCAGACAGAATCGACACTGAAGCTTTCTTT.

There are a few counts of this clone. The rearrangement joins TRBV6-5 to TRBJ1-1; 9 bases agree with TRBD1. CDR1 is MNHEY, CDR2 SVGAGI, per germline. The trim removed 7 bases at V and 3 bases at J, leaving 3 bases unmatched. This CDR3 spans 13 amino acids. CDR3: CASKRDRDTEAFF. In DNA form, the CDR3 reads TGTGCCAGCAAACGGGACAGGGACACTGAAGCTTTCTTT.

This chain joins TRBV7-9 and TRBJ2-3, with D perhaps matching TRBD1 (6 bases). V lost 5 bases to trimming and J lost 0 bases, with 9 bases between them. The CDR3 has 14 residues. Germline V gene lookup returns CDR1 SEHNR and CDR2 FQNEAQ (reference sequence). The CDR3 sequence is CASSRDTSTDTQYF. For the CDR3, the DNA is TGTGCCAGCAGCAGGGACACGAGCACAGATACGCAGTATTTT.

This chain's CDR3 is CASSRDRQEPQHF. CDR3 coding DNA: TGTGCCAGCAGTCGCGACCGTCAGGAGCCCCAGCATTTT. The chain employs TRBV6-5 and TRBJ1-5; D unresolved. Germline CDR1 and CDR2: MNHEY and SVGAGI. V lost 5 bases and J 8 bases, leaving 13 bases between the germline ends. The CDR3 is 13 amino acids.

This chain uses TRBV6-5 with TRBJ2-7; TRBD2 aligns across 10 bases. There are 15 residues in the CDR3. V shed 7 bases and J 3 bases; nucleotides not matched to a gene: 9. The V gene's germline CDR1 is MNHEY and CDR2 SVGAGI. The CDR3 DNA reads TGTGCCAGCACATATTCCGGGACTAGCGTCTACGAGCAGTACTTC. It encodes CASTYSGTSVYEQYF.

This clone was recorded only once. The V gene is TRBV28, the J gene TRBJ2-3; 11 nucleotides match TRBD2. Trimming at V came to 5 bases and at J to 5 bases, leaving 9 bases not matched to a gene. The germline V gene has CDR1 MDHEN and CDR2 SYDVKM. The CDR3 spans 16 residues. CDR3 loop: CASSDLAGGQVDTQYF. CDR3 DNA: TGTGCCAGCAGTGACTTAGCGGGAGGGCAAGTAGATACGCAGTATTTT. The whole variable domain, filled in from reference TRBV28 and TRBJ2-3, reads DVKVTQSSRYLVKRTGEKVFLECVQDMDHENMFWYRQDPGLGLRLIYFSYDVKMKEKGDIPEGYSVSREKKERFSLILESASTNQTSMYLCASSDLAGGQVDTQYFGPGTRLTVL.

Only a few counts were recorded for this clone. V is TRBV15 and J is TRBJ2-1; 7 bases fit TRBD2. CDR1 and CDR2 (germline): LNHNV, YYDKDF (reference sequence). The V gene end was trimmed by 0 bases and the J gene end by 9 bases; junction bases not matched to a gene: 8. The CDR3 length is 15 residues. Here the CDR3 DNA reads TGTGCCACCAGCAGAGACCCGACTAGCATCTCTGAGCAGTTCTTC. This encodes CATSRDPTSISEQFF.

J is TRBJ2-6 and V is TRBV4-2, with 7 bases matching TRBD1. This CDR3 is 21 amino acids long. V was pared by 3 bases and J by 2 bases, with 19 bases of the junction left unmatched. Germline values: CDR1 LGHNA, CDR2 YNFKEQ. CDR3 in amino acids: CASSQEQQLGTASAGANVLTF. The DNA for the CDR3 is TGTGCCAGCAGCCAGGAGCAACAACTCGGGACAGCATCGGCTGGGGCCAACGTCCTGACTTTC.